The present TCR beta chain was sequenced within a study of vaccination effects on CD4 cells after COVID-19. Study-level results: Late in the post-vaccination period, infection-induced and vaccine-induced clones underwent marked clonal contraction.

Concerning this clone itself: Its antigen is as yet unknown.

Repertoires were generated with immunoSEQ multiplex PCR, while TCRdb's copy carries only in-frame clones and drops some. The profile shows approximately 54,000 clones, roughly 80% of them singletons. Antigen-specific CD4+ T cells were expanded (with viral peptide pools) by the ViraFEST assay ahead of sequencing. Cultured cells yielded isolated CD4+ T cells after 10 to 11 days. Negative nucleocapsid antibody tests before and after vaccination confirmed no previous SARS-CoV-2 infection. Half the medium was replaced with IL-2 medium on days 3 and 7. Germline CDR1 reads SGHRS; CDR2 reads YFSETQ. The CDR3 totals 14 residues. Trimming cost V 1 base and J 5 bases, with 9 bases left between them.

This TCR was sampled from a human donor who received a COVID-19 vaccine. The chain employs TRBV5-1 and TRBJ1-4; D ambiguous. The sequencing here drew on CD4+ T cells from PBMCs cultured with HCoV-229E spike peptides, taken before COVID-19 vaccination. The CDR3 spells CASSLSSGNEKLFF. In DNA form, the CDR3 reads TGCGCCAGCAGCTTGAGTTCAGGAAATGAAAAACTGTTTTTT.